A single sample is the source of the 23 T cell receptor beta chains below, sequenced in a study of identical twins. One entry per CDR3 protein results from TCRdb running MiXCR on the 5' RACE reads. The data contain fewer than 250,000 distinct CDR3 sequences, 7.5% of them seen just once; the ten biggest clones take up more than 5%. These records were also assigned to another study, of yellow fever vaccine responses in identical twins.

The sequencing sample was made of CD8+ T cells sorted from blood. These receptor sequences come from a woman aged 18-30 years in good health.

This clonotype appeared many times. This chain joins TRBV7-9 and TRBJ1-6, with D uncertain. CDR3 length: 14 residues. Trimming left V 3 bases short and J 7 bases short, with 10 bases between. The V gene's germline CDR1 is SEHNR and CDR2 FQNEAQ (reference sequence). CDR3 sequence: CASSFGGKNSPLHF. The CDR3 DNA follows: TGTGCCAGCAGCTTTGGTGGCAAGAATTCACCCCTCCACTTT.

The J gene is TRBJ1-6, the V gene TRBV6-5, with TRBD1 as a possible D gene (5 bases). V dropped 3 bases and J dropped 7 bases, with 7 bases sitting between them. CDR1 is MNHEY, CDR2 SVGAGI, per germline. This CDR3 region has 13 residues. CDR3: CASSYGANSPLHF. In DNA form, the CDR3 reads TGTGCCAGCAGTTATGGGGCAAATTCACCCCTCCACTTT.

The rearrangement uses TRBV27 and TRBJ2-7; TRBD2 matches 14 bases. Unmatched junction bases numbered 7, after V lost 5 bases and J lost 4 bases. CDR1 is MNHEY, CDR2 SMNVEV, per germline (reference sequence). CDR3 length: 16 residues. The CDR3 sequence: CASSTGGTSGRYEQYF. CDR3 nucleotides: TGTGCCAGCAGTACGGGCGGGACTAGCGGGAGATACGAGCAGTACTTC.

In its sample, this clonotype was seen many times. This chain uses TRBV3-1 with TRBJ2-5; D is uncertain. This CDR3 spans 12 amino acids. Deletions cut 0 bases from V and 6 bases from J, with 5 bases between. Germline assignment: CDR1 LGHDT and CDR2 YNNKEL (reference sequence). CDR3 sequence (DNA): TGTGCCAGCAGCCAAGATCGTCAGACCCAGTACTTC. It is translated as CASSQDRQTQYF.

This clonotype has only a few counts. The rearrangement links TRBV7-2 to TRBJ2-5; tentatively, D is TRBD2 (5 bases). Germline V gives CDR1 SGHTA, CDR2 FQGNSA. The CDR3 sequence is 14 residues long. Between the trimmed V and J ends, which lost 2 bases and 1 base, there was a span of 8 bases. The chain's CDR3 is CASSLSDSQETQYF. CDR3 DNA sequence: TGTGCCAGCAGCTTATCGGACTCCCAAGAGACCCAGTACTTC.

Points on this clonotype: At one boundary the junction diverges from the germline segment, which might be a read error. The chain couples TRBV29-1 to TRBJ2-2, with D perhaps matching TRBD2 (5 bases). The CDR3 loop spans 11 amino acids. The germline V gene encodes CDR1 SQVTM and CDR2 ANQGSEA. CDR3 sequence: CSVENTGELSF. In DNA, the CDR3 is TGCAGCGTTGAGAACACCGGGGAGCTGTCTTTT.

The chain couples TRBV5-1 to TRBJ2-7; either TRBD1 or TRBD2 may fit D (7 bases each). The CDR3 runs 18 residues. V gave up 1 base and J gave up 0 bases, with 20 bases separating them. The germline V gene has CDR1 SGHRS and CDR2 YFSETQ. In nucleotides, the CDR3 is TGCGCCAGCAGCTTGATCGGAGGCGGGAGACAGGGCTCCTACGAGCAGTACTTC. Protein sequence: CASSLIGGGRQGSYEQYF. The entire variable domain, with the rest obtained from reference TRBV5-1 and TRBJ2-7, is as follows: KAGVTQTPRYLIKTRGQQVTLSCSPISGHRSVSWYQQTPGQGLQFLFEYFSETQRNKGNFPGRFSGRQFSNSRSEMNVSTLELGDSALYLCASSLIGGGRQGSYEQYFGPGTRLTVT.

The table lists this clonotype with many counts. The rearrangement joins TRBV7-9 to TRBJ2-7, with 12 bases identical to TRBD2. Germline CDR1 reads SEHNR; CDR2 reads FQNEAQ (reference sequence). CDR3 length equals 14 residues. Losses at the gene ends were 1 base for V and 5 bases for J; bases not matched to a gene: 0. The CDR3 sequence is CASSLGLAGDEQYF. As DNA, the CDR3 is TGTGCCAGCAGCTTAGGACTAGCGGGAGACGAGCAGTACTTC.

This sequence joins TRBV7-2 and TRBJ2-5; 7 bases line up with TRBD1. V shed 5 bases, J shed 3 bases, and the junction held 6 bases outside the gene matches. The CDR3 is made up of 14 amino acids. Germline loops: CDR1 SGHTA, CDR2 FQGNSA. This chain's CDR3 is CASSAHTGEETQYF. CDR3 DNA sequence: TGTGCCAGCAGCGCCCACACAGGGGAAGAGACCCAGTACTTC.

V is TRBV7-9 and J is TRBJ2-5; the match to TRBD2 covers 7 bases. This CDR3 region has 15 residues. Germline assignment: CDR1 SEHNR and CDR2 FQNEAQ (reference sequence). J gave up 2 bases and V 2 bases, and 5 bases lay outside the gene matches. Here the CDR3 reads CASSLPFGGQETQYF. The CDR3 DNA is TGTGCCAGCAGCTTACCGTTCGGGGGGCAAGAGACCCAGTACTTC.

This clonotype was observed at least ten times. The CDR3 here is CASSEFWDTLNTEAFF. In DNA form, the CDR3 reads TGTGCCAGCAGTGAATTTTGGGACACGCTGAACACTGAAGCTTTCTTT. The gene calls are TRBV6-1 and TRBJ1-1, with TRBD1 as a possible D gene (6 bases). The CDR3 contains 16 residues. V gave up 2 bases and J gave up 0 bases, with 13 bases separating them. CDR1 is MNHNS and CDR2 is SASEGT in the germline V gene.

V and J are TRBV24-1 and TRBJ2-2; TRBD2 might be the D (6 bases). CDR1 is KGHDR, CDR2 SFDVKD, per germline. The germline V and J ends were trimmed by 4 bases and 7 bases, with 9 bases remaining between them. The CDR3 is made up of 13 amino acids. The CDR3 DNA reads as TGTGCCACCAGTGAGACTAGTTACGGGGAGCTGTTTTTT. Translation gives CATSETSYGELFF.

This clonotype appeared a single time. The chain joins TRBV6-1 to TRBJ2-1, with a possible D match to TRBD2 (6 bases). The germline gives CDR1 MNHNS, CDR2 SASEGT. CDR3 length: 16 residues. Trimming removed 5 bases at V and 4 bases at J, with 18 bases between. CDR3 sequence: CASSPNPLGGYNEQFF. The CDR3 nucleotides read TGTGCCAGCAGTCCTAATCCCCTTGGGGGGTACAATGAGCAGTTCTTC.

The V call is TRBV11-2, the J call TRBJ2-1; 9 bases line up with TRBD2. V shed 5 bases, J shed 8 bases, and the junction held 7 bases outside the gene matches. Per the germline V gene, CDR1 is SGHAT and CDR2 is FQNNGV. There are 14 residues in the CDR3. The CDR3 DNA is TGTGCCAGCAGCGAACCGGGACTAGCCTATGAGCAGTTCTTC. This codes for CASSEPGLAYEQFF.

CDR3 loop: CASSYAPGGANTGELFF. In DNA, the CDR3 is TGTGCCAGCAGTTACGCGCCGGGGGGGGCGAACACCGGGGAGCTGTTTTTT. The chain joins TRBV6-5 to TRBJ2-2; 8 bases map to TRBD2. From germline, CDR1 is MNHEY and CDR2 SVGAGI. The CDR3 has 17 residues. V lost 2 bases and J lost 0; bases outside the gene matches: 5.

This clonotype was observed a handful of times. The rearrangement joins TRBV4-1 to TRBJ1-6; D gene unclear. Trimming left V 5 bases short and J 5 bases short, with 13 bases between. This CDR3 contains 15 residues. Per germline, CDR1 MGHRA and CDR2 YSYEKL. The DNA for the CDR3 is TGCGCCAGCAGCGACCAGGCCGCGCATAATTCACCCCTCCACTTT. Residues: CASSDQAAHNSPLHF.

This clonotype came up many times. The rearrangement uses TRBV4-1 and TRBJ2-1; D is unresolved. V was clipped by 0 bases and J by 5 bases, with 8 bases between them. Germline values: CDR1 MGHRA, CDR2 YSYEKL. There are 14 residues in the CDR3. The CDR3 sequence: CASSQDRRDNEQFF. CDR3 bases: TGCGCCAGCAGCCAAGATCGTCGTGACAATGAGCAGTTCTTC.

The chain uses TRBV20-1 and TRBJ2-7; no clear D gene. The V end was cut by 5 bases, the J end by 4 bases, with 6 bases between. The germline gives CDR1 DFQATT, CDR2 SNEGSKA (reference sequence). The CDR3 covers 10 residues. CDR3 loop: CSASRYEQYV. CDR3 coding DNA: TGCAGTGCTTCAAGATACGAGCAGTACGTC.

The sample holds a few counts of this clonotype. The chain links TRBV4-2 to TRBJ2-7; D unclear. CDR1 and CDR2 (germline): LGHNA, YNFKEQ. The CDR3 consists of 14 residues. V was shortened by 1 base and J by 3 bases, with 10 bases between the two germline ends. The CDR3 region has the DNA TGTGCCAGCAGCCAAGCTGCCTCCTTCTACGAGCAGTACTTC. Protein sequence: CASSQAASFYEQYF.

This clonotype has a count of ten or more. This sequence joins TRBV7-6 and TRBJ2-7; D not certain. V gave up 1 base and J gave up 1 base, with 11 bases separating them. The CDR3 totals 15 residues. Germline V CDR1 and CDR2: SGHVS, FNYEAQ. CDR3 sequence: CASSLGSGRSYEQYF. The CDR3 DNA reads TGTGCCAGCAGCTTAGGTTCCGGACGATCCTACGAGCAGTACTTC.

This chain links TRBV24-1 with TRBJ2-2; 9 bases align to TRBD1. Trimming removed 3 bases from V and 5 bases from J; junction bases left unmatched: 6. Germline V lookup: CDR1 KGHDR, CDR2 SFDVKD. The CDR3 loop spans 16 amino acids. The CDR3 DNA reads TGTGCCACCAGTGATGCCCGGGACAGGGTTACCGGGGAGCTGTTTTTT. Residues: CATSDARDRVTGELFF.

V is TRBV7-6 and J is TRBJ2-1; maybe TRBD1 (5 bases). Deletions cut 0 bases from V and 8 bases from J, with 20 bases between. Germline V CDR1 and CDR2: SGHVS, FNYEAQ. This CDR3 comprises 17 residues. The CDR3 protein is CASSLAYGRGQGDEQFF. As DNA, the CDR3 is TGTGCCAGCAGCTTAGCATACGGACGAGGCCAAGGGGATGAGCAGTTCTTC.

The DNA of the CDR3 is TGTGCCAGCAGCTTAGCCCACCAGGGACTAGCGGGTTACTCCTACAATGAGCAGTTCTTC. As protein: CASSLAHQGLAGYSYNEQFF. V gene TRBV7-6 combines with J gene TRBJ2-1, with 12 bases aligning to TRBD2. The CDR3 loop spans 20 amino acids. With V trimmed by 0 bases and J by 0 bases, 9 bases remained unmatched. Germline CDR1 is SGHVS and CDR2 is FNYEAQ.